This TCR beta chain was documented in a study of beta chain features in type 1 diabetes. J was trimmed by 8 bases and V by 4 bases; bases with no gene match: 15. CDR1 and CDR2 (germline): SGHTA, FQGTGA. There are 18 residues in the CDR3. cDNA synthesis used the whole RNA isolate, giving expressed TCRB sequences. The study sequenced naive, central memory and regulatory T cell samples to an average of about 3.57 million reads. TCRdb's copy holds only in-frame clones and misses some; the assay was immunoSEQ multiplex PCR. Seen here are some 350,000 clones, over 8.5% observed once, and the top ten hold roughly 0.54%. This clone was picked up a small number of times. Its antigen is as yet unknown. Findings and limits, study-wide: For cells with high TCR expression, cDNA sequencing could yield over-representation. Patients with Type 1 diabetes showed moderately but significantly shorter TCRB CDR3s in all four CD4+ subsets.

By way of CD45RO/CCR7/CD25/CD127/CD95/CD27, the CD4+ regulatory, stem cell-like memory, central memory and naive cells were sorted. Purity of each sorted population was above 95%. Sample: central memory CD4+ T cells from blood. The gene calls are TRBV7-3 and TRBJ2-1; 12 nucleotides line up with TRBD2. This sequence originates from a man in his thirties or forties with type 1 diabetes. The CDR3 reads CASSSPPRLAGAKHEQFF. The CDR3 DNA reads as TGTGCCAGCAGCTCTCCTCCCCGACTAGCGGGGGCCAAACATGAGCAGTTCTTC.